The source of this TCR beta chain is a study of radiation and T cells in renal cell carcinoma (dated by TCRdb to 2018 to 2021). With respect to the entire study: Samples came from a clinical trial, in which primary renal cell carcinomas received 15 Gy stereotactic body radiation therapy followed by nephrectomy 4 weeks later. In total, almost 55 samples, comprising some 25 tumors and 27 peripheral blood samples, were subjected to TCR beta sequencing. A total of approximately 3,800,000 unique CDR3 nucleotide sequences, encoding 2,500,000 or so unique CDR3 amino acid sequences, were found across all 50 or so samples. The paper as a whole reports these results and caveats: In blood, the top tumor clonotypes increased from baseline to 2 weeks after radiation and then shrank by 4 weeks, which suggests a temporary expansion of tumor-resident clones. Dynamics of the blood repertoire were not tracked past 4 weeks after treatment. Because pretreatment tumor biopsies were not available, the baseline intratumoral presence of clonotypes could not be determined. With a single-armed trial design, the study had no way to address how radiation dose or scheduling affects the TCR repertoire.

Explained via the paper, the time point label denotes: baseline pretreatment blood. The sample's treatment or condition, from its label and the paper: 15 Gy SBRT to primary tumor, nephrectomy 4 weeks later. To follow tumor-enriched clonotypes, peripheral blood was collected serially from radiation-treated patients at baseline and again at 2 weeks and 4 weeks after SBRT. Every patient had renal cell carcinoma of clear cell pathology. Genomic DNA for TCR sequencing was prepared using the QIAamp DNA Blood Mini Kit (Qiagen). Samples were included in the analyses only if all quality control checks were passed. About this clone: Its binding antigen is unknown. The sample holds no much larger clone one base away, and base qualities are not on file.

Including the terminal cysteine and phenylalanine, the CDR3 comprises 14 residues. Here the CDR3 DNA is all that survives: 42 bases in frame from base 1. From a lookup of the germline V gene (reference sequence), CDR1 and CDR2 are LNHDA and SQIVND. V loses 5 bases of germline sequence and J loses 5 bases, and the interval between the two ends is 16 bases. TCR beta libraries were generated from genomic DNA with the immunoSEQ kit, following the manufacturer's recommendations. Library preparation used a first multiplex PCR with proprietary primers, then a second PCR adding unique barcodes, with bead cleanups after each round. Each sample batch included a kit-provided positive control reaction and a negative control reaction. The final libraries underwent checking on an Agilent 4200 TapeStation D1000 ScreenTape, volumetric pooling, and quantification by qPCR. Sequencing was performed on an Illumina NextSeq500 using a MidOutput 150-cycle cartridge, with 156 Read1 cycles, 15 Index1 cycles, and the kit custom primers. The pooled library was loaded at around 0.98 pM, with a roughly 20% PhiX control spiked in. In the authors' own workflow: Vendor-processed data were analyzed in R, and a clonotype was defined as all T cells sharing the same CDR3 nucleotide sequence. In the clone abundance analyses, frequencies in each sample were normalized to that sample's 10,000 most abundant clones. Public T cell clones, averaging fewer than five per sample, were removed before analysis. Tumor-enriched clonotypes and baseline blood-enriched clonotypes were defined as those with an abundance difference of at least 32-fold between compartments. A beta-binomial differential abundance model was used to identify clonotypes that were expanded or contracted between blood time points. Similarity between tumor and blood repertoires was quantified using the Baroni-Urbani and Buser coefficient, and groups were compared with two-tailed Wilcoxon tests in R. The table comes from immuneACCESS by way of TCRdb, which keeps in-frame sequences with V and J called. Part of the clones is missing from these tables; in studies checked, under half for an unresolved V gene and the rest for unknown reasons. V and J calls and clone size are as listed in that table; D and trimming were resolved from the DNA. This sample holds 110,000 to 150,000 clones; about 88% were observed only once. Of the sample, 12% falls within the top ten clones.

Sequencing was performed on blood, taken from a patient whose treatment included radiotherapy and nephrectomy. The source is a woman between 50 and 59 years old with renal cell carcinoma. The chain couples TRBV19 to TRBJ2-7, with the D gene too uncertain to name. The CDR3 reads as follows: CASSFRALGDEQYF. The DNA sequence is TGTGCCAGTAGTTTCCGGGCCCTAGGCGACGAGCAGTACTTC.